A single sample is the source of the 16 T cell receptor beta chains below, sequenced in a study of shared clonotypes between healthy human individuals. Data came from immunoSEQ multiplex PCR; TCRdb stores just in-frame clones and leaves some out. The sample has about 680,000 clones, about 80% seen once. The sample was memory CD4+ T cells sorted from blood. Sample subset: CD45RA-negative fraction. These receptors all stem from a woman aged 25 to 39 in good health.

There are a few counts of this clone. The chain links TRBV4-1 to TRBJ2-5; D might be TRBD1 or TRBD2, each matching 6 bases. Trimming removed 4 bases from V and 2 bases from J, with 14 bases in between. The CDR3 contains 15 residues. Germline CDR1 is MGHRA and CDR2 is YSYEKL. As DNA, the CDR3 is TGCGCCAGCAGCCCGGATGGAGGGGGGCAAGAGACCCAGTACTTC. Encoded protein: CASSPDGGGQETQYF.

The CDR3 DNA reads as TGTGCCAGCACGATTAGTGGGGACACCTTCTATGGCTACACCTTC. This gives the protein CASTISGDTFYGYTF. The chain joins TRBV28 to TRBJ1-2; D perhaps matches TRBD1 (6 bases). V lost 7 bases and J 4 bases, leaving 19 bases between the germline ends. Looked up from germline, CDR1 is MDHEN and CDR2 is SYDVKM. This CDR3 has 15 residues.

V is TRBV29-1 and J is TRBJ2-5; no definite D call. CDR3 length equals 12 residues. Germline CDR1 reads SQVTM; CDR2 reads ANQGSEA. The CDR3 loop is CSSRPPGETQYF. The CDR3 coding sequence is TGCAGTTCCCGTCCCCCCGGGGAGACCCAGTACTTC.

A remark on this clone: A much larger clone differs from this one at a single base, so this may be a read error. Other DNA sequences from this sample encode an identical CDR3 as well. This rearrangement joins TRBV7-9 to TRBJ1-3; no definite D call. The CDR3 runs 12 residues. Per the germline V gene, CDR1 is SEHNR and CDR2 is FQNEAQ (reference sequence). With 5 bases removed from V and 0 bases from J, the gap between germline ends came to 2 bases. CDR3 residues: CASSPSGNTIYF. CDR3 bases: TGTGCCAGCAGCCCCTCTGGAAACACCATATATTTT.

This chain uses TRBV20-1 with TRBJ1-1; no clear D gene. The CDR3 consists of 11 residues. V was trimmed by 0 bases and J by 5 bases, leaving 4 bases between them. Germline CDR1 is DFQATT and CDR2 is SNEGSKA (reference sequence). The CDR3, as DNA: TGCAGTGCTAGAGATTTTACTGAAGCTTTCTTT. Its translation: CSARDFTEAFF.

The gene calls are TRBV4-2 and TRBJ2-7; D tentatively fits TRBD1 or TRBD2 (6 bases each). The CDR3 is made up of 14 amino acids. Trimming removed 5 bases at V and 1 base at J, with 12 bases between. Germline V gene lookup returns CDR1 LGHNA and CDR2 YNFKEQ. The CDR3 loop is CASSSGGRSYEQYF. CDR3 in DNA: TGTGCCAGCAGCTCCGGGGGCAGGTCCTACGAGCAGTACTTC.

CDR3 nucleotide sequence: TGTGCCACCAGCAGAGATCTGGGAGGAGAGACCCAGTACTTC. The encoded protein is CATSRDLGGETQYF. The rearrangement uses TRBV15 and TRBJ2-5; D is possibly TRBD2 (6 bases). The germline gives CDR1 LNHNV, CDR2 YYDKDF (reference sequence). The CDR3 is made up of 14 amino acids. With 0 bases removed from V and 4 bases from J, the gap between germline ends came to 9 bases. The whole variable domain, filled in from reference TRBV15 and TRBJ2-5, reads DAMVIQNPRYQVTQFGKPVTLSCSQTLNHNVMYWYQQKSSQAPKLLFHYYDKDFNNEADTPDNFQSRRPNTSFCFLDIRSPGLGDTAMYLCATSRDLGGETQYFGPGTRLLVL.

V usage is TRBV7-8 and J usage is TRBJ2-3; D is possibly TRBD2 (5 bases). Germline V gene sequence: CDR1 SGHVS, CDR2 FQNEAQ. V was cut by 4 bases and J by 4 bases, with 18 bases left in between. CDR3 length: 16 residues. The CDR3 region is CASSSILGASADTQYF. The CDR3, as DNA: TGTGCCAGCAGCTCGATACTAGGAGCTTCGGCAGATACGCAGTATTTT.

The chain combines TRBV19 with TRBJ2-5, with 9 bases identical to TRBD1. The CDR3 sequence is 13 residues long. V lost 8 bases, J lost 4 bases, and 5 bases stayed unmatched. In germline, CDR1 is LNHDA, CDR2 SQIVND (reference sequence). Written as DNA, the CDR3 is TGTGCCAGTGAGGACAGGGGACGAGAGACCCAGTACTTC. This gives the protein CASEDRGRETQYF.

The rearrangement joins TRBV30 to TRBJ1-5; no clear D gene. The CDR3 consists of 14 residues. V lost 0 bases to trimming and J lost 6 bases, with 12 bases between them. Germline CDR1 and CDR2: GTSNPN and SVGIG (reference sequence). The CDR3, as DNA: TGTGCCTGGAGTGTATATAGTGAGGGTCAGCCCCAGCATTTT. This translates into CAWSVYSEGQPQHF.

This clone was detected a few times. This specimen includes other DNA sequences encoding the same CDR3. As DNA, the CDR3 is TGTGCCAGCAGCGGAGTGGGGAACACTGAAGCTTTCTTT. This codes for CASSGVGNTEAFF. The chain employs TRBV2 and TRBJ1-1; D ambiguous. Per germline, CDR1 SNHLY and CDR2 FYNNEI. Trimming took off 6 bases at V and 1 base at J, with 9 bases between the two ends. This CDR3 has 13 amino acids.

About this clone itself: Other DNA sequences in this sample translate to the same CDR3. The gene calls are TRBV30 and TRBJ2-2; the D is unclear. The germline V gene encodes CDR1 GTSNPN and CDR2 SVGIG (reference sequence). Trimming took off 2 bases at V and 1 base at J, with 2 bases between the two ends. This CDR3 is built from 12 residues. Written as DNA, the CDR3 is TGTGCCTGGAGTTTGAACACCGGGGAGCTGTTTTTT. Protein product: CAWSLNTGELFF.

The J gene is TRBJ2-7, the V gene TRBV27; the match to TRBD2 covers 9 bases. This CDR3 has 17 amino acids. Trimming at V came to 5 bases and at J to 3 bases, leaving 14 bases not matched to a gene. The germline V gene has CDR1 MNHEY and CDR2 SMNVEV (reference sequence). The DNA of the CDR3 is TGTGCCAGCAGTAAATCCCCGGGACTAGCATCCGACTACGAGCAGTACTTC. This codes for CASSKSPGLASDYEQYF.

This clone has a handful of counts. This chain joins TRBV28 and TRBJ2-7; a possible D gene is TRBD1 (5 bases). V was trimmed by 4 bases and J by 3 bases, leaving 10 bases between them. CDR1 MDHEN and CDR2 SYDVKM come from the germline V gene. CDR3 length: 13 residues. In nucleotides, the CDR3 is TGTGCCAGCAGTTCCTTGGACAACTACGAGCAGTACTTC. It is translated as CASSSLDNYEQYF.

V gene TRBV5-6 combines with J gene TRBJ2-6, with D unclear. Germline CDR1 and CDR2: SGHDT and YYEEEE. The CDR3 is 15 amino acids. The germline V and J ends were trimmed by 1 base and 1 base, with 6 bases remaining between them. CDR3: CASSLRPSGANVLTF. Written as DNA, the CDR3 is TGTGCCAGCAGCTTGAGACCATCTGGGGCCAACGTCCTGACTTTC.

The rearrangement links TRBV7-3 to TRBJ2-3; TRBD2 aligns across 8 bases. This CDR3 contains 15 residues. V trimming: 2 bases; J trimming: 6 bases; junction bases outside the gene matches: 7. Germline lookup yields CDR1 SGHTA and CDR2 FQGTGA. For the CDR3, the DNA is TGTGCCAGCAGCTTATCACGGGAGGGCGGCGATACGCAGTATTTT. Its protein product is CASSLSREGGDTQYF. Variable domain in full (rest from reference TRBV7-3 and TRBJ2-3): GAGVSQTPSNKVTEKGKYVELRCDPISGHTALYWYRQSLGQGPEFLIYFQGTGAADDSGLPNDRFFAVRPEGSVSTLKIQRTERGDSAVYLCASSLSREGGDTQYFGPGTRLTVL.